This TCR beta chain is from a study of cytomegalovirus exposure and HLA in healthy donors. This CDR3 spans 11 amino acids. With 2 bases removed from V and 5 bases from J, the gap between germline ends came to 4 bases. Germline CDR1 MDHEN, CDR2 SYDVKM. On this clone: Its antigen is not identified.

Study results and limitations: According to the study, 180 or so TCR beta chains were cytomegalovirus-associated. Subsequent analysis found a tendency for first-cohort TCR clusters to co-occur within the 95 to 150 validation repertoires. Published work reported that the classifier diagnosed cytomegalovirus status with high specificity and sensitivity.

Assay: immunoSEQ multiplex PCR; the TCRdb copy retains only in-frame clones and omits some. The sample includes 95,000 to 150,000 clones, 95% to 96% of them seen just once. The genes are TRBV28 and TRBJ2-7; D is uncertain. This TCR derives from a man younger than 30 in good health and CMV-seronegative. What was sequenced was PBMCs. This chain's CDR3 is CASSLLDEQYF. Written as DNA, the CDR3 is TGTGCCAGCAGTTTACTAGACGAGCAGTACTTC. Together with reference TRBV28 and TRBJ2-7, the CDR3 gives the full variable domain: DVKVTQSSRYLVKRTGEKVFLECVQDMDHENMFWYRQDPGLGLRLIYFSYDVKMKEKGDIPEGYSVSREKKERFSLILESASTNQTSMYLCASSLLDEQYFGPGTRLTVT.